This is a list of T cell receptor beta chains from one sample in a study of blood T cells in healthy people across ages. TCRdb re-derived calls from the 5' RACE reads in MiXCR, one entry per CDR3 protein. The sample shows about 970,000 distinct CDR3 sequences, roughly half of them seen only once. What was sequenced was blood. These receptor sequences come from a woman between 55 and 75 years old in good health. CDR3s include the opening cysteine and the closing phenylalanine or tryptophan. The D gene is left open where the match is weak. Some rows have no size entry. The others give once, few or many, or a class for an expanded clone.

clone size,J gene,V gene,D gene,CDR3 length,CDR3 DNA,CDR3 protein
-,TRBJ2-7,TRBV5-4,-,13,TGTGCCAGCAGCCGGGACGTCTCCTACGAGCAGAACTTC,CASSRDVSYEQNF
-,TRBJ2-4,TRBV6-2/TRBV6-3,TRBD2,16,TGTGCCAGCAGTTACGGGACTAGCGGGAGCGGGCGGATTCAGTACTTC,CASSYGTSGSGRIQYF
-,TRBJ2-7,TRBV10-3,TRBD2,15,TGTGCCATCGGAGGAGGGACTAGCGGTCCCTACGAGCAGTACTTC,CAIGGGTSGPYEQYF
-,TRBJ2-3,TRBV7-8,TRBD2,12,TGTGCCAGCAGCTCGGGAGGGCCGATGCAGTATTTT,CASSSGGPMQYF
once,TRBJ2-1,TRBV21-1,-,15,TGTGCCAACCCGCTGCGGACAGGGGTTATGGATGAGCAGTTCTTC,CANPLRTGVMDEQFF
many,TRBJ2-5,TRBV29-1,TRBD1,13,TGCAGCGTTCAGGGGACAGACCAAGAGACCCAGTACTTC,CSVQGTDQETQYF
-,TRBJ2-6,TRBV30,TRBD2,14,TGTGCCTGGGAGCGGGGCTCTGGGGCCAACGTCCTGACTTTC,CAWERGSGANVLTF
-,TRBJ2-3,TRBV7-2,-,15,TGTGCCAGCAGCCGAGATGGAGGGGGCACAGATACGCAGTATTTT,CASSRDGGGTDTQYF
-,TRBJ2-2,TRBV20-1,TRBD1,15,TGCAGTGCTGCGGAGAGGGGGCTAGACACCGGGGAGCTGTTTTTT,CSAAERGLDTGELFF
few,TRBJ1-2,TRBV29-1,TRBD1,16,TGCAGCGCAAGCCTCCTATCGGGACAGCTAAACTATGGCTACACCTTC,CSASLLSGQLNYGYTF
-,TRBJ2-2,TRBV10-3,TRBD2,14,TGTGCCATACTACCGGGACTAGTCTCCGGGGAGCTGTTTTTT,CAILPGLVSGELFF
few,TRBJ2-7,TRBV6-5,-,11,TGTGCCAGCGGCCTCCAGAACGAGCAGTACTTC,CASGLQNEQYF
-,TRBJ2-1,TRBV5-1,TRBD2,16,TGCGCCAGCAGCAAGTCTCTAGCGGAAACCTACAATGAGCAGTTCTTC,CASSKSLAETYNEQFF
-,TRBJ2-7,TRBV6-5,-,14,TGTGCCAGCAGTAAGGGACTTGGCCGTTACGAGCAGTACTTC,CASSKGLGRYEQYF
-,TRBJ2-1,TRBV7-2,-,19,TGTGCCAGCAGCTTAGTTTCATCTACTACCACGGACAGAAACAATGAGCAGTTCTTC,CASSLVSSTTTDRNNEQFF
many,TRBJ1-6,TRBV10-3,-,16,TGTGCCATCAGTGCACAGGGTCCTCCTAATAATTCACCCCTCCACTTT,CAISAQGPPNNSPLHF
-,TRBJ2-3,TRBV24-1,TRBD2,17,TGTGCCACCAGTGATTTAGGGACTAGCGGGAACACGGATACGCAGTATTTT,CATSDLGTSGNTDTQYF
-,TRBJ1-1,TRBV6-5,TRBD1,14,TGTGCCAGCAGTTACGACAGGGGAAGCACTGAAGCTTTCTTT,CASSYDRGSTEAFF
few,TRBJ2-7,TRBV9,TRBD1,15,TGTGCCAGCAGCGTAGGGACAGGGGGCTCCTACGAGCAGTACTTC,CASSVGTGGSYEQYF
few,TRBJ2-7,TRBV15,-,15,TGTGCCACCAGCAGAGATGCAAGCAGGCCCTACGAGCAGTACTTC,CATSRDASRPYEQYF
-,TRBJ2-3,TRBV10-3,-,15,TGTGCCATCAGAGTCGACAGTAGCGGCACAGATACGCAGTATTTT,CAIRVDSSGTDTQYF
few,TRBJ2-7,TRBV28,-,16,TGTGCCAGCAGTTCCCAATGGGGGGCGAGGTCCTACGAGCAGTACTTC,CASSSQWGARSYEQYF
few,TRBJ2-5,TRBV10-3,-,12,TGTGCCATCAGTGACGGAAAAGAGACCCAGTACTTC,CAISDGKETQYF
few,TRBJ2-1,TRBV10-2,-,14,TGCGCCAGCACCCACGGAGTTCAGGAAAATGAGCAGTTCTTC,CASTHGVQENEQFF
-,TRBJ1-1,TRBV7-9,-,12,TGTGCCAGCAGCTTAGGGGCACAGTCGGCTTTCTTT,CASSLGAQSAFF
-,TRBJ2-7,TRBV2,TRBD1,15,TGTGCCAGTACCCGTGACAGGGTTAAGGCCTACGAGCAGTACTTC,CASTRDRVKAYEQYF
few,TRBJ2-1,TRBV20-1,-,13,TGCAGTGCAGTGGGTAACTCCTACAATGAGCAGTTCTTC,CSAVGNSYNEQFF
-,TRBJ2-5,TRBV12-3/TRBV12-4,-,13,TGTGCCAGCAGTTACGAAACCCCTGAGACCCAGTACTTC,CASSYETPETQYF
few,TRBJ2-5,TRBV7-8,TRBD2,18,TGTGCCAGCAGCTTAGTGTTTGCCGGGAGGGTCTTCTACAATGAGCAGTACTTC,CASSLVFAGRVFYNEQYF
-,TRBJ2-1,TRBV7-2,-,12,TGTGCCAGCAGCCTCACCCGTCAGGAGCAGTTCTTC,CASSLTRQEQFF
-,TRBJ1-2,TRBV28,-,14,TGTGCCAGCGGGACCAACCCTCGGGGCTATGGCTACACCTTC,CASGTNPRGYGYTF
-,TRBJ1-5,TRBV20-1,-,15,TGCAGTGCTGAACAGGGAAAGGGGTCCAATCAGCCCCAGCATTTT,CSAEQGKGSNQPQHF
few,TRBJ2-7,TRBV21-1,-,12,TGTGCCAAGTACGGGACCAGCTACGAGCAGTACTTC,CAKYGTSYEQYF
once,TRBJ2-2,TRBV5-8,TRBD1,16,TGTGCCAGCAGCTTAGGGACAGTTCCGAACACCGGGGAGCTGTTTTTT,CASSLGTVPNTGELFF
-,TRBJ2-3,TRBV9,TRBD2,17,TGTGCCAGCAGCGTAGGTCCCGGGAGGGCCGGCACAGATACGCAGTATTTT,CASSVGPGRAGTDTQYF
-,TRBJ1-4,TRBV27,-,14,TGTGCCAGCAGTTTATCTCGGAGCAATGAAAAACTGTTTTTT,CASSLSRSNEKLFF
-,TRBJ2-1,TRBV15,TRBD2,15,TGTGCCACCGGCAGACTAGCGGAGAACTACAATGAGCAGTTCTTC,CATGRLAENYNEQFF
few,TRBJ2-1,TRBV7-9,TRBD2,17,TGTGCCAGCAGCTCGACTAGCGGGAGATCCTCCTACAATGAGCAGTTCTTC,CASSSTSGRSSYNEQFF
many,TRBJ2-3,TRBV3-1,-,13,TGCGCCAGCAGCCAAGAAACAACAGATACGCAGTATTTT,CASSQETTDTQYF
-,TRBJ2-7,TRBV4-1,-,17,TGCGCCAGCAGCCACGATGGTCTGGCGGGGAGCTCCTACGAGCAGTACTTC,CASSHDGLAGSSYEQYF
few,TRBJ2-7,TRBV20-1,TRBD2,16,TGCAGTGCCTTAACCCGACTAGCGGGAGGGCAATACGAGCAGTACTTC,CSALTRLAGGQYEQYF
few,TRBJ2-2,TRBV6-2/TRBV6-3,-,12,TGTGCCAGCACCCCGAGGGTCGGGGAGCTGTTTTTT,CASTPRVGELFF
-,TRBJ2-3,TRBV7-6,-,16,TGTGCCAGCAGCACATCAGGGGCGCCGCACACAGATACGCAGTATTTT,CASSTSGAPHTDTQYF
-,TRBJ2-7,TRBV10-3,TRBD1,15,TGTGCCATCAGTGAAGGGGGCGCGGGCTCCTACGAGCAGTACTTC,CAISEGGAGSYEQYF
-,TRBJ2-1,TRBV4-3,-,16,TGCGCCAGCAGCCAAGGGGCCAGGAGCTCCTACAATGAGCAGTTCTTC,CASSQGARSSYNEQFF
-,TRBJ1-2,TRBV6-2/TRBV6-3,TRBD1,15,TGTGCCAGCAGCTCTGAGGGGGCGCCAGCCTATGGCTACACCTTC,CASSSEGAPAYGYTF
-,TRBJ1-1,TRBV28,TRBD1,14,TGTGCCAGCAGTTTCTATACAGGGGGGACTGAAGCTTTCTTT,CASSFYTGGTEAFF
-,TRBJ2-1,TRBV14,-,14,TGTGCCAGCAGCCAAGATCAGGTTTTCGGTGAGCAGTTCTTC,CASSQDQVFGEQFF
-,TRBJ1-4,TRBV28,-,13,TGTGCCAGCAGCCTGAGGTTTAATGAAAAACTGTTTTTT,CASSLRFNEKLFF
few,TRBJ2-1,TRBV6-1,-,11,TGTGCCAGCAGTGAGTATATTGAGCAGTTCTTC,CASSEYIEQFF
-,TRBJ2-5,TRBV7-6,TRBD2,15,TGTGCCAGCAGCTTAGGGCTAGCGGGAGAGGAGACCCAGTACTTC,CASSLGLAGEETQYF
many,TRBJ1-6,TRBV7-2,TRBD1,15,TGTGCCAGCAGCTTTTGGCAGGGGGCAGATTCACCCCTCCACTTT,CASSFWQGADSPLHF
-,TRBJ2-6,TRBV30,-,14,TGTGCCTGGAGGGGAGTATCTGGGGCCAACGTCCTGACTTTC,CAWRGVSGANVLTF
-,TRBJ2-1,TRBV7-2,TRBD2,12,TGTGCCAGCAGCTTTTCTAGCGGGAGTATGTTCTTC,CASSFSSGSMFF
-,TRBJ2-3,TRBV18,TRBD1,16,TGTGCCAGCTCACCGAGGGCACAGGGGTTCACAGATACGCAGTATTTT,CASSPRAQGFTDTQYF
-,TRBJ2-7,TRBV7-2,-,15,TGTGCCAGCAGCAAAAAGGGGACACCCGCCTACGAGCAGTACTTC,CASSKKGTPAYEQYF
-,TRBJ2-1,TRBV6-5,TRBD2,15,TGTGCCTGCAGTTACTCGACGGGAGGGCGGGATGAGCAGTTCTTC,CACSYSTGGRDEQFF
once,TRBJ2-3,TRBV7-2,TRBD2,15,TGTGCCAGCAGCTTAGTGGCTAGCGGGTCAGATACGCAGTATTTT,CASSLVASGSDTQYF
few,TRBJ2-1,TRBV12-3/TRBV12-4,-,16,TGTGCCAGCAGTTTTCCGAGTAACCCCCGACTGGGTGAGCAGTTCTTC,CASSFPSNPRLGEQFF